The next 29 T cell receptor beta chains were all read from a single sample in a study of blood T cells in healthy people across ages. PCR was performed a second time for roughly 7 to 12 cycles using a sample-barcoded 5' primer and a J-beta primer mix. MiXCR was run by TCRdb on the 5' RACE reads, yielding one entry per CDR3 protein. The data contain about 640,000 distinct CDR3 sequences, roughly 53% of them singletons. Sequencing was performed on blood. These receptors all stem from a man aged 60-69 years in good health.

The chain couples TRBV5-1 to TRBJ2-3, with TRBD1 matching 8 bases. Germline V gene data show CDR1 as SGHRS and CDR2 as YFSETQ. V trimming: 4 bases; J trimming: 0 bases; junction bases outside the gene matches: 4. This CDR3 region has 15 residues. The CDR3 spells CASSMGQASTDTQYF. DNA for the CDR3: TGCGCCAGCAGCATGGGACAGGCTAGCACAGATACGCAGTATTTT.

The chain has TRBV6-6 and TRBJ2-4; 7 nucleotides agree with TRBD1. The CDR3 runs to 16 residues. Germline V gene data show CDR1 as MNHNY and CDR2 as SVGAGI (reference sequence). The V gene end was trimmed by 8 bases and the J gene end by 13 bases; junction bases not matched to a gene: 23. CDR3 region: CASGLEERGLGHEQYF. CDR3 nucleotides: TGTGCCAGCGGTCTTGAGGAAAGGGGGCTAGGGCATGAGCAGTACTTC.

Concerning this clonotype: One junction end disagrees with the germline gene, perhaps due to a read error. This sequence joins TRBV5-1 and TRBJ2-5; perhaps TRBD1 as D (6 bases). This CDR3 spans 15 amino acids. The germline gives CDR1 SGHRS, CDR2 YFSETQ. CDR3 sequence (DNA): TGCACCAGCAGCTTGGAGAAAACAGGGCAAGAGACCCAGTACTTC. This gives the protein CTSSLEKTGQETQYF. The variable domain in full, completed from reference TRBV5-1 and TRBJ2-5, reads KAGVTQTPRYLIKTRGQQVTLSCSPISGHRSVSWYQQTPGQGLQFLFEYFSETQRNKGNFPGRFSGRQFSNSRSEMNVSTLELGDSALYLCTSSLEKTGQETQYFGPGTRLLVL.

This rearrangement joins TRBV19 to TRBJ1-2, with unresolved D. V was trimmed by 4 bases and J by 0 bases, leaving 9 bases between them. Germline assignment: CDR1 LNHDA and CDR2 SQIVND (reference sequence). CDR3 size: 14 residues. As DNA, the CDR3 is TGTGCCAGTAGTACCTCCCAAGCTAACTATGGCTACACCTTC. It is translated as CASSTSQANYGYTF.

V usage is TRBV5-1 and J usage is TRBJ2-1; 11 bases are shared with TRBD2. V gave up 4 bases and J gave up 7 bases; unmatched junction bases: 7. The CDR3 length is 15 residues. The germline CDR1 and CDR2 sequences are SGHRS and YFSETQ. CDR3 coding DNA: TGCGCCAGCAGCCCGACTAGCGGGGTCCGGAATGAGCAGTTCTTC. This sequence encodes CASSPTSGVRNEQFF.

The gene calls are TRBV7-2 and TRBJ1-1; D gene unclear. Germline values: CDR1 SGHTA, CDR2 FQGNSA. V was shortened by 0 bases and J by 4 bases, with 9 bases between the two germline ends. CDR3 length: 14 amino acids. The CDR3 region has the DNA TGTGCCAGCAGCTTAGCGCGGGCGGGCACTGAAGCTTTCTTT. Translating it yields CASSLARAGTEAFF.

The V gene is TRBV7-9, the J gene TRBJ1-2; maybe TRBD1 (5 bases). V lost 5 bases to trimming and J lost 4 bases, with 14 bases between them. The CDR3 loop spans 14 amino acids. CDR1 is SEHNR and CDR2 is FQNEAQ in the germline V gene (reference sequence). The CDR3 DNA follows: TGTGCCAGCAGCGGGGCGGGGTCCTGCTATGGCTACACCTTC. Protein sequence: CASSGAGSCYGYTF.

This clonotype has a handful of counts. CDR3 region: CASSFIGRIRAAGELFF. In DNA form, the CDR3 reads TGCGCCAGCAGCTTCATTGGCCGGATACGCGCCGCCGGGGAGCTGTTTTTT. V is TRBV5-1 and J is TRBJ2-2; D is unclear. Per germline, CDR1 SGHRS and CDR2 YFSETQ. The CDR3 runs to 17 residues. V was pared by 2 bases and J by 6 bases, with 20 bases between.

V gene TRBV18 combines with J gene TRBJ1-4, with unresolved D. The ends were cut back, 4 bases at V and 8 bases at J, with 17 bases in the middle. Per germline, CDR1 KGHSH and CDR2 LQKENI. This CDR3 has 15 residues. The CDR3 loop reads CASSQTALNQEKLFF. Written as DNA, the CDR3 is TGTGCCAGCTCACAGACGGCCCTGAACCAGGAAAAACTGTTTTTT.

The rearrangement uses TRBV7-2 and TRBJ1-2, with D possibly being TRBD1 (5 bases). This CDR3 is built from 14 residues. Trimming pared 5 bases from V and 4 bases from J, leaving 14 bases between. In germline, CDR1 is SGHTA, CDR2 FQGNSA. The CDR3 nucleotides are TGTGCCAGCAGCCCCCGCCGCGGGACCTATGGCTACACCTTC. Amino acid sequence: CASSPRRGTYGYTF.

This clonotype turned up a few times. The chain recombines TRBV7-9 with TRBJ2-1, with D perhaps TRBD1 or TRBD2 (5 bases each). The CDR3 consists of 12 residues. Looked up from germline, CDR1 is SEHNR and CDR2 is FQNEAQ (reference sequence). The V end lost 3 bases, the J end lost 11 bases, and 11 bases lay between the germline ends. The CDR3 loop reads CASSLRGIKQFF. CDR3 bases: TGTGCCAGCAGCTTGAGGGGCATTAAGCAGTTCTTC.

In this sample, this clonotype turned up once. This chain connects TRBV3-1 to TRBJ2-5; D uncertain. The CDR3 spans 14 residues. Germline lookup yields CDR1 LGHDT and CDR2 YNNKEL (reference sequence). The V gene lost 4 bases and the J gene lost 11 bases, with 20 bases spanning the gap. The CDR3: CASSLSRSWNEQYF. The DNA for the CDR3 is TGTGCCAGCAGCCTATCCAGGTCCTGGAATGAGCAGTACTTC.

The rearrangement uses TRBV24-1 and TRBJ1-2; 10 bases match TRBD1. With 4 bases clipped from V and 6 bases from J, the junction kept 4 bases outside the gene matches. The CDR3 has 14 residues. The germline gives CDR1 KGHDR, CDR2 SFDVKD. CDR3 protein: CATSDPDRGNGYTF. CDR3 nucleotide sequence: TGTGCCACCAGTGACCCGGACAGGGGGAATGGCTACACCTTC.

J is TRBJ1-2 and V is TRBV7-9; 8 bases line up with TRBD1. The germline V gene has CDR1 SEHNR and CDR2 FQNEAQ (reference sequence). The CDR3 runs to 16 residues. The J segment lost 10 bases and the V segment lost 2 bases, leaving 15 bases of the junction unmatched. The CDR3 reads CASSLTGGRDPGPYTF. As DNA, the CDR3 is TGTGCCAGCAGCTTAACAGGGGGGCGGGATCCAGGCCCCTACACCTTC. The complete variable domain, with remaining parts taken from reference TRBV7-9 and TRBJ1-2, reads DTGVSQNPRHKITKRGQNVTFRCDPISEHNRLYWYRQTLGQGPEFLTYFQNEAQLEKSRLLSDRFSAERPKGSFSTLEIQRTEQGDSAMYLCASSLTGGRDPGPYTFGSGTRLTVV.

This clonotype was counted between two and nine times. This rearrangement joins TRBV6-5 to TRBJ2-7; D may correspond to TRBD1 or TRBD2 (6 bases each). The ends were cut back, 4 bases at V and 6 bases at J, with 13 bases in the middle. CDR1 and CDR2 from the germline V gene are MNHEY and SVGAGI. This CDR3 region has 13 residues. CDR3 sequence (DNA): TGTGCCAGCAGTTCCTACAGGGAGGCCGAGCAGTACTTC. Translation gives CASSSYREAEQYF.

The rearrangement joins TRBV7-9 to TRBJ1-4; D gene unclear. Germline CDR1 SEHNR, CDR2 FQNEAQ (reference sequence). The CDR3 consists of 15 residues. With 5 bases removed from V and 4 bases from J, the gap between germline ends came to 14 bases. CDR3 in DNA: TGTGCCAGCAGCCGCCTCGGAAGCCTTAATGAAAAACTGTTTTTT. Translation: CASSRLGSLNEKLFF.

This clonotype has more than one count but fewer than ten. The chain employs TRBV10-3 and TRBJ2-7; 9 nucleotides line up with TRBD2. V shed 0 bases, J shed 2 bases, and the junction held 8 bases outside the gene matches. From germline, CDR1 is ENHRY and CDR2 SYGVKD. The CDR3 has 17 amino acids. The CDR3 is CAISESSSGGPAYEQYF. Written as DNA, the CDR3 is TGTGCCATCAGTGAGTCTAGTAGCGGGGGCCCAGCCTACGAGCAGTACTTC.

About this clonotype: A junction end diverges from the germline sequence, so it may reflect a read error. V usage is TRBV6-2 or TRBV6-3 and J usage is TRBJ2-4, with unresolved D. Germline assignment: CDR1 MNHEY and CDR2 SVGEGT. The CDR3 has 12 amino acids. Here the CDR3 reads CASRYSTAIQYF. The CDR3 region has the DNA TGTGCCAGCAGGTACTCGACCGCCATTCAGTACTTC.

This clonotype was counted a few times. This chain joins TRBV6-5 and TRBJ2-5, with D unclear. The V end was cut by 2 bases, the J end by 5 bases, with 15 bases between. CDR1 is MNHEY and CDR2 is SVGAGI in the germline V gene. The CDR3 spans 15 residues. The CDR3 bases are TGTGCCAGCAGTTACGGGAAAGCGCCGGGTGAGACCCAGTACTTC. Amino acids: CASSYGKAPGETQYF.

The J gene is TRBJ2-1, the V gene TRBV29-1; either TRBD1 or TRBD2 may supply D (6 bases each). The CDR3 extends over 14 amino acids. The germline V gene has CDR1 SQVTM and CDR2 ANQGSEA. Trimming took off 2 bases at V and 3 bases at J, with 11 bases between the two ends. CDR3 bases: TGCAGCGTTGAACCGGGGGCTGGCTACAATGAGCAGTTCTTC. Translation gives CSVEPGAGYNEQFF.

The chain couples TRBV2 to TRBJ1-2, with TRBD1 identical over 8 bases. Looked up from germline, CDR1 is SNHLY and CDR2 is FYNNEI. V shed 4 bases, J shed 6 bases, and the junction held 7 bases outside the gene matches. This CDR3 has 14 amino acids. The CDR3 DNA sequence: TGTGCCAGCAGTGCCGGACAGGGTGAGGATGGCTACACCTTC. It translates to CASSAGQGEDGYTF.

The chain links TRBV3-1 to TRBJ2-7; 7 bases are a match to TRBD1. The V segment lost 1 base and the J segment 1 base; nucleotides outside the gene matches: 16. Germline V lookup: CDR1 LGHDT, CDR2 YNNKEL (reference sequence). This CDR3 spans 19 amino acids. The CDR3 region has the DNA TGTGCCAGCAGCCAAGTCCCGGAAGTAGGGGGCTCTTCTTCCTACGAGCAGTACTTC. Amino acid sequence: CASSQVPEVGGSSSYEQYF.

The V call is TRBV6-5, the J call TRBJ2-7, with D maybe TRBD1 (5 bases). V was cut by 5 bases and J by 7 bases, with 18 bases left in between. CDR3 length equals 14 residues. Germline V gene data show CDR1 as MNHEY and CDR2 as SVGAGI. The CDR3, as DNA: TGTGCCAGCAGTCGGGTACGACAGTACAATGAGCAGTACTTC. Encoded protein: CASSRVRQYNEQYF.

This sequence joins TRBV9 and TRBJ2-3; weak D call: TRBD1 (6 bases). Germline V lookup: CDR1 SGDLS, CDR2 YYNGEE. The V and J ends lost 3 bases and 0 bases respectively, with 17 bases between them. This CDR3 has 17 amino acids. CDR3: CASSAGPGHLSTDTQYF. The CDR3 bases are TGTGCCAGCAGCGCCGGACCGGGACACCTTAGCACAGATACGCAGTATTTT. The whole variable domain, remainder taken from reference TRBV9 and TRBJ2-3, is DSGVTQTPKHLITATGQRVTLRCSPRSGDLSVYWYQQSLDQGLQFLIQYYNGEERAKGNILERFSAQQFPDLHSELNLSSLELGDSALYFCASSAGPGHLSTDTQYFGPGTRLTVL.

The CDR3 region is CASSFLTGRRNTEAFF. Written as DNA, the CDR3 is TGCGCCAGCAGCTTTTTGACAGGGCGGAGGAACACTGAAGCTTTCTTT. The chain is built from TRBV5-1 and TRBJ1-1, with 7 nucleotides matching TRBD1. Trimming cost V 2 bases and J 1 base; bases outside gene matches: 8. Per the germline V gene, CDR1 is SGHRS and CDR2 is YFSETQ. The CDR3 runs 16 residues.

In DNA, the CDR3 is TGTGCCAGCAGTTCGCCCTCTAGCGGGGGCGTCTCTAGCACAGATACGCAGTATTTT. This codes for CASSSPSSGGVSSTDTQYF. The J gene is TRBJ2-3, the V gene TRBV27; TRBD2 aligns across 10 bases. The germline V gene has CDR1 MNHEY and CDR2 SMNVEV (reference sequence). Trimming cost V 4 bases and J 0 bases; bases outside gene matches: 13. CDR3 length: 19 residues.

The gene calls are TRBV20-1 and TRBJ1-2, with 7 bases fitting TRBD1. The CDR3 has 13 amino acids. V shed 6 bases, J shed 4 bases, and the junction held 8 bases outside the gene matches. CDR1 DFQATT and CDR2 SNEGSKA come from the germline V gene (reference sequence). DNA of the CDR3: TGCAGTGCCCCAGACAGGGCCTCCTATGGCTACACCTTC. Protein: CSAPDRASYGYTF.

This sequence joins TRBV28 and TRBJ1-2; D is unresolved. V was shortened by 6 bases and J by 4 bases, with 12 bases between the two germline ends. Germline V CDR1 and CDR2: MDHEN, SYDVKM. This CDR3 region has 13 residues. DNA of the CDR3: TGTGCCAGCAGGTTCACGGCGGCCTATGGCTACACCTTC. This sequence encodes CASRFTAAYGYTF.

This clonotype was recorded a few times. J is TRBJ2-7 and V is TRBV7-9; 8 bases agree with TRBD1. Germline loops: CDR1 SEHNR, CDR2 FQNEAQ (reference sequence). The CDR3 extends over 15 amino acids. V dropped 1 base and J dropped 6; count of bases not matched to a gene: 8. The CDR3 DNA follows: TGTGCCAGCAGCTTAGGCCGGACAGGGCTCAGCGAGCAGTACTTC. It yields the protein CASSLGRTGLSEQYF.